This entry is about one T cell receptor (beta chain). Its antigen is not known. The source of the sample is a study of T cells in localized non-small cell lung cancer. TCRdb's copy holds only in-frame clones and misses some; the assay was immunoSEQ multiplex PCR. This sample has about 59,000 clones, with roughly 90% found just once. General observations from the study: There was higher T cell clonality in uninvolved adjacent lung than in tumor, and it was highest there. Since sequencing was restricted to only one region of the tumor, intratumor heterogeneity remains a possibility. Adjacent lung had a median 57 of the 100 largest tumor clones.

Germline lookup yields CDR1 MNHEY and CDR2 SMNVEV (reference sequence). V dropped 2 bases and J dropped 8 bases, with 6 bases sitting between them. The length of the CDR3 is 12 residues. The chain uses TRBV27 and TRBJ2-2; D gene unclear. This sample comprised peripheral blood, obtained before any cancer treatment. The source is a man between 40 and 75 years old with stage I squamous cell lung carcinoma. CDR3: CASSLEGGELFF. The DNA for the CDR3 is TGTGCCAGCAGTTTAGAAGGAGGGGAGCTGTTTTTT.